These 8 T cell receptor beta chains were all obtained from the same sample, sequenced in a study of blood T cells in healthy people across ages. Primed by a sample-barcoded 5' primer and a J-beta primer mix, a second PCR proceeded for 7 to 11 cycles. TCRdb re-called the 5' RACE reads through MiXCR, storing one row per CDR3 protein. The table shows more than 1.4 million distinct CDR3 sequences, with roughly 45% occurring only once. Input material: blood. The receptors here all came from a woman under 30 in good health.

This chain links TRBV24-1 with TRBJ2-3; no firm D call. Germline CDR1 is KGHDR and CDR2 is SFDVKD. V lost 5 bases to trimming and J lost 1 base, with 12 bases between them. The CDR3 consists of 15 residues. CDR3 residues: CATSVGDPGTDTQYF. The CDR3 bases are TGTGCCACCAGTGTGGGCGACCCCGGCACAGATACGCAGTATTTT.

The chain recombines TRBV20-1 with TRBJ2-1, with 9 bases identical to TRBD1. Germline CDR1 and CDR2: DFQATT and SNEGSKA (reference sequence). V was pared by 8 bases and J by 12 bases, with 14 bases of the junction left unmatched. The CDR3 has 13 amino acids. The CDR3: CSPPGTGRGGQFF. In DNA form, the CDR3 reads TGCAGTCCCCCCGGGACAGGGAGGGGTGGGCAGTTCTTC.

The gene calls are TRBV11-2 and TRBJ2-1; D possibly corresponds to TRBD2 (5 bases). Per germline, CDR1 SGHAT and CDR2 FQNNGV. The CDR3 extends over 14 amino acids. Trimming took off 4 bases at V and 4 bases at J, with 11 bases between the two ends. CDR3 in DNA: TGTGCCAGCAGCTCAAACAGCGGTTACAATGAGCAGTTCTTC. Translation: CASSSNSGYNEQFF.

This clonotype was observed a few times. The CDR3 region has the DNA TGTGCCAGCAGTTTAACGGGGCGGAGTGAAAAACTGTTTTTT. Protein: CASSLTGRSEKLFF. V is TRBV28 and J is TRBJ1-4; TRBD1 is a possible D gene (5 bases). Germline V gene sequence: CDR1 MDHEN, CDR2 SYDVKM. This CDR3 region has 14 residues. V was clipped by 2 bases and J by 7 bases, with 11 bases between them. Looking up the rest from reference TRBV28 and TRBJ1-4 gives the full variable domain: DVKVTQSSRYLVKRTGEKVFLECVQDMDHENMFWYRQDPGLGLRLIYFSYDVKMKEKGDIPEGYSVSREKKERFSLILESASTNQTSMYLCASSLTGRSEKLFFGSGTQLSVL.

On this clonotype itself: An end of the junction differs from the germline gene, which may be a read error. The chain is built from TRBV25-1 and TRBJ2-7; D remains ambiguous. Germline CDR1 MGHDK, CDR2 SYGVNS. The CDR3 extends over 11 amino acids. As DNA, the CDR3 is TGTGTCAGCACACGCGGCTACGAGCAGTACTTC. It translates to CVSTRGYEQYF.

Comments on this clonotype: One junction end disagrees with the germline gene, perhaps due to a read error. The V gene is TRBV28, the J gene TRBJ2-3, with a weak D call TRBD2 (6 bases). Germline loops: CDR1 MDHEN, CDR2 SYDVKM. The CDR3 runs to 17 residues. The CDR3 loop reads CAGSGRRHLTHTDTQYF. The CDR3 DNA is TGTGCCGGCAGTGGGAGGAGGCATCTAACCCACACAGATACGCAGTATTTT.

This clonotype appeared a single time. The chain joins TRBV2 to TRBJ2-1; TRBD1 might be the D (5 bases). The V gene's germline CDR1 is SNHLY and CDR2 FYNNEI. V lost 6 bases and J 4 bases, leaving 22 bases between the germline ends. There are 17 residues in the CDR3. The CDR3 protein is CASSPVPQGMGYNEQFF. The CDR3 DNA sequence: TGTGCCAGCAGCCCGGTCCCCCAGGGTATGGGATACAATGAGCAGTTCTTC. The complete variable domain, with remaining parts taken from reference TRBV2 and TRBJ2-1, reads EPEVTQTPSHQVTQMGQEVILRCVPISNHLYFYWYRQILGQKVEFLVSFYNNEISEKSEIFDDQFSVERPDGSNFTLKIRSTKLEDSAMYFCASSPVPQGMGYNEQFFGPGTRLTVL.

The sample holds a few counts of this clonotype. The rearrangement uses TRBV7-3 and TRBJ2-7; 9 nucleotides line up with TRBD2. The J call may be mistaken, given a closer DNA end match to TRBJ2-4. Germline V lookup: CDR1 SGHTA, CDR2 FQGTGA. The CDR3 runs 15 residues. CDR3: CASSLGGGAGNIQYF. The DNA of the CDR3 is TGTGCCAGCAGCTTAGGCGGGGGGGCGGGAAACATTCAGTACTTC.